This TCR beta chain was sequenced for a study of blood T cell repertoires in COVID-19. Study-level information: Samples taken during acute and convalescent COVID-19 were collected in the United States, Italy and Spain. Nucleic acid was either cDNA or gDNA, and it came from T cells, B-cell-depleted T cells, or PBMCs.

V shed 0 bases and J shed 5 bases, with 14 bases lying between them. CDR3 length: 15 amino acids. CDR1 MNHEY and CDR2 SMNVEV come from the germline V gene (reference sequence). Everyone who took part was 18 to 89 years old, and they came from about 23 US areas. Assay used: immunoSEQ multiplex PCR; TCRdb lists only in-frame clones, some missing. The sample includes about 300,000 clones, around 91% of them seen just once. The sequencing sample was made of PBMCs or T cells enriched from blood (not recorded which). The chain has TRBV27 and TRBJ2-7; TRBD2 is a possible D gene (6 bases). The receptor comes from a woman aged 18 to 35 with acute COVID-19. The CDR3 reads CASSLSGGMFDEQYF. The DNA of the CDR3 is TGTGCCAGCAGTTTATCCGGCGGGATGTTTGACGAGCAGTACTTC.